Below are 15 T cell receptor beta chains sequenced from a single sample in a study of shared clonotypes between healthy human individuals. TCRdb's copy holds only in-frame clones and misses some; the assay was immunoSEQ multiplex PCR. The sample has 450,000 to 500,000 clones, 65% to 85% seen once; the top ten hold about 13%. The sample taken for sequencing was PBMCs. These receptors were taken from a woman aged 40 to 50 in good health. Some clones in this sample may be carry-over from other donors' samples.

V usage is TRBV19 and J usage is TRBJ1-2; a weak D match, TRBD1 (6 bases). V was cut by 8 bases and J by 4 bases, with 17 bases left in between. This CDR3 is 14 amino acids long. Germline CDR1 and CDR2: LNHDA and SQIVND (reference sequence). The CDR3 DNA is TGTGCCAGTCGGGTCTTTCAGGACAGCTATGGCTACACCTTC. Its translation is CASRVFQDSYGYTF. Full variable domain (rest looked up from reference TRBV19 and TRBJ1-2): DGGITQSPKYLFRKEGQNVTLSCEQNLNHDAMYWYRQDPGQGLRLIYYSQIVNDFQKGDIAEGYSVSREKKESFPLTVTSAQKNPTAFYLCASRVFQDSYGYTFGSGTRLTVV.

A note on this clone: A far larger clone is one base from this, pointing to a likely read error. The sample contains more than one DNA sequence encoding this CDR3. This chain connects TRBV30 to TRBJ2-3; a possible D gene is TRBD2 (6 bases). Germline V CDR1 and CDR2: GTSNPN, SVGIG (reference sequence). This CDR3 comprises 12 residues. DNA for the CDR3: TGTGCCTGGAGTGTATGGCGGGGTACGCAGTACTTT. Translating it yields CAWSVWRGTQYF.

The chain combines TRBV28 with TRBJ2-7; 7 bases map to TRBD2. There are 16 residues in the CDR3. From germline, CDR1 is MDHEN and CDR2 SYDVKM. V lost 2 bases to trimming and J lost 7 bases; unmatched junction nucleotides: 14. CDR3 amino acids: CASSLRAWEGPREQYF. In nucleotides, the CDR3 is TGTGCCAGCAGTTTAAGGGCGTGGGAGGGGCCCAGGGAGCAGTACTTC.

The chain recombines TRBV7-6 with TRBJ2-1; D remains unclear. Trimming stripped 0 bases from V and 4 bases from J, with 16 bases between. Germline-derived CDR1 and CDR2 are SGHVS and FNYEAQ. The CDR3 length is 17 residues. The CDR3 protein is CASSLASASVLYNEQFF. The CDR3, as DNA: TGTGCCAGCAGCTTAGCTTCGGCCTCCGTCTTATACAATGAGCAGTTCTTC.

The rearrangement joins TRBV5-1 to TRBJ2-3; 10 nucleotides match TRBD2. This CDR3 contains 14 residues. Germline assignment: CDR1 SGHRS and CDR2 YFSETQ. Germline trimming cut 2 bases from V and 5 bases from J; bases unmatched to any gene: 2. This CDR3 is CASSFLAGVDTQYF. In DNA form, the CDR3 reads TGCGCCAGCAGCTTCCTAGCGGGAGTAGATACGCAGTATTTT. Full variable domain (missing parts from reference TRBV5-1 and TRBJ2-3): KAGVTQTPRYLIKTRGQQVTLSCSPISGHRSVSWYQQTPGQGLQFLFEYFSETQRNKGNFPGRFSGRQFSNSRSEMNVSTLELGDSALYLCASSFLAGVDTQYFGPGTRLTVL.

Details on this clone: A far larger clone is off by one base, so a read error is likely. Different DNA sequences within this sample yield the same CDR3. This rearrangement joins TRBV6-6 to TRBJ2-3, with D maybe TRBD2 (6 bases). The CDR3 length is 15 residues. Germline V lookup: CDR1 MNHNY, CDR2 SVGAGI (reference sequence). The CDR3 coding sequence is TGTGCCAGCAGAGATGCAGCGGGTAGCACAGATACGCAGTACTTT. Amino acid sequence: CASRDAAGSTDTQYF.

The gene calls are TRBV2 and TRBJ1-1, with 7 bases that match TRBD1. The germline V gene has CDR1 SNHLY and CDR2 FYNNEI. The CDR3 has 15 residues. V shed 6 bases, J shed 0 bases, and the junction held 7 bases outside the gene matches. Written as DNA, the CDR3 is TGTGCCAGCAGCAAAGAGGGGGCCATGAACACTGAAGCTTTCTTT. It specifies CASSKEGAMNTEAFF.

The rearrangement joins TRBV30 to TRBJ2-5, with D unclear. Germline V CDR1 and CDR2: GTSNPN, SVGIG (reference sequence). This CDR3 comprises 16 residues. The V end was cut by 3 bases, the J end by 3 bases, with 20 bases between. The CDR3 sequence is CAWRPNLLRPKETQYF. In DNA form, the CDR3 reads TGTGCCTGGAGACCCAACCTCCTAAGGCCGAAAGAGACCCAGTACTTC.

Concerning this clone itself: Given a far larger clone just one base away, this is likely a sequencing read error. CDR3 in amino acids: CASSLASGQDAKSYEQHF. CDR3 nucleotides: TGCGCCAGCAGCTTGGCGTCAGGGCAGGATGCCAAGTCCTACGAGCAGCACTTC. This chain links TRBV5-1 with TRBJ2-7, with D perhaps matching TRBD1 (5 bases). Germline V gene sequence: CDR1 SGHRS, CDR2 YFSETQ. The CDR3 extends over 18 amino acids.

The chain recombines TRBV30 with TRBJ1-4; D unresolved. Germline V lookup: CDR1 GTSNPN, CDR2 SVGIG (reference sequence). Trimming left V 0 bases short and J 0 bases short, with 8 bases between. This CDR3 has 15 residues. The chain's CDR3 is CAWSVGQATNEKLFF. The CDR3 bases are TGTGCCTGGAGTGTAGGTCAGGCAACTAATGAAAAACTGTTTTTT.

This sequence joins TRBV18 and TRBJ2-1; TRBD1 is a possible D gene (7 bases). Germline V gene sequence: CDR1 KGHSH, CDR2 LQKENI. The V end was cut by 2 bases, the J end by 8 bases, with 16 bases between. The CDR3 totals 15 residues. This CDR3 is CASSPTDRRAYEQFF. In DNA form, the CDR3 reads TGTGCCAGCTCACCAACGGACAGGAGGGCTTATGAGCAGTTCTTC.

The V and J genes are TRBV21-1 and TRBJ2-7. TRBV21-1 represents a pseudogene. This CDR3 is 14 amino acids long. CDR3 sequence (DNA): TGTGCCAGCAGCAATTCCGACGTTGCTTGCGAGCAGTACTTC. It encodes CASSNSDVACEQYF.

This chain joins TRBV28 and TRBJ2-7; unclear D gene. Germline assignment: CDR1 MDHEN and CDR2 SYDVKM. The V and J ends lost 6 bases and 10 bases respectively, with 13 bases between them. The CDR3 spans 11 residues. CDR3 sequence (DNA): TGTGCCAGCAGGCAGGATACTCACCAGTACTTC. This encodes CASRQDTHQYF.

The chain recombines TRBV28 with TRBJ2-7; TRBD2 matches at 7 bases. The CDR3 loop spans 14 amino acids. V shed 6 bases and J 3 bases; nucleotides not matched to a gene: 8. Germline CDR1 is MDHEN and CDR2 is SYDVKM. CDR3 nucleotides: TGTGCCAGCAGGAGAGCGGGACGTAACTACGAGCAGTACTTC. Its protein product is CASRRAGRNYEQYF. Based on the CDR3 plus reference TRBV28 and TRBJ2-7, the full variable domain is DVKVTQSSRYLVKRTGEKVFLECVQDMDHENMFWYRQDPGLGLRLIYFSYDVKMKEKGDIPEGYSVSREKKERFSLILESASTNQTSMYLCASRRAGRNYEQYFGPGTRLTVT.

The genes are TRBV28 and TRBJ2-5; the D gene is possibly TRBD2 (5 bases). This CDR3 is 13 amino acids long. CDR1 is MDHEN, CDR2 SYDVKM, per germline. V gave up 6 bases and J gave up 3 bases, with 11 bases separating them. The CDR3 DNA reads TGTGCCAGCAGAAGGACTGGTAAAGAGACCCAGTACTTC. Translation: CASRRTGKETQYF. Full variable domain (remainder filled in from reference TRBV28 and TRBJ2-5): DVKVTQSSRYLVKRTGEKVFLECVQDMDHENMFWYRQDPGLGLRLIYFSYDVKMKEKGDIPEGYSVSREKKERFSLILESASTNQTSMYLCASRRTGKETQYFGPGTRLLVL.